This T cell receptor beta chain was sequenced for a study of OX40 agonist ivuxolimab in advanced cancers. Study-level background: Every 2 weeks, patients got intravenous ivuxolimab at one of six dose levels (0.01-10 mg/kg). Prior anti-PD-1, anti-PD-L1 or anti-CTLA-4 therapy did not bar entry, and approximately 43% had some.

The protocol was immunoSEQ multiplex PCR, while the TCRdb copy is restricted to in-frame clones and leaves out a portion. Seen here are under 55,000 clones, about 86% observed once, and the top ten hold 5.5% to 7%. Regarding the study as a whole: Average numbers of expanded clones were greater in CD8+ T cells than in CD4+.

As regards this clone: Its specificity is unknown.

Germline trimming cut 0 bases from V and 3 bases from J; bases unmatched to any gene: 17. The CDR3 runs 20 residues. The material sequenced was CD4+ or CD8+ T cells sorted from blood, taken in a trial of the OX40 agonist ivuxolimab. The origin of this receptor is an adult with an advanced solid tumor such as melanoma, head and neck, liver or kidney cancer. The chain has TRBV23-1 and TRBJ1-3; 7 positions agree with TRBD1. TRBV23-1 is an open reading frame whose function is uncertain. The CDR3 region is CASSQSTQPRQGTNGNTIYF. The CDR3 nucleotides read TGCGCCAGCAGTCAATCGACACAACCCCGACAGGGAACAAATGGAAACACCATATATTTT.